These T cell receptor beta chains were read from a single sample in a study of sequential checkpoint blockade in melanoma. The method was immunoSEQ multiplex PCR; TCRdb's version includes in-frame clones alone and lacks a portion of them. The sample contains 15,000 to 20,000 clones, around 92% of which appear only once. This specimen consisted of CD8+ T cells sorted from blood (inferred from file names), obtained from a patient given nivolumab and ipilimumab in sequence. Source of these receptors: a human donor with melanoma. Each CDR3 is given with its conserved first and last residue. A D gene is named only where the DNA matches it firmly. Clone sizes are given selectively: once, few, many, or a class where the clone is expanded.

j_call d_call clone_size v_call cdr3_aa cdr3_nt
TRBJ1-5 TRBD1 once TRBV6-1 CASSGPTGRNQPQHF TGTGCCAGCAGTGGGCCGACAGGGAGGAATCAGCCCCAGCATTTT
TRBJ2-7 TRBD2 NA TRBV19 CASSMALAGAYEQYF TGTGCCAGTAGTATGGCACTAGCGGGGGCCTACGAGCAGTACTTC
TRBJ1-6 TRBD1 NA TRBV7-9 CASSLLGQGANSPLHF TGTGCCAGCAGCCTCTTGGGGCAGGGGGCTAATTCACCCCTCCACTTT
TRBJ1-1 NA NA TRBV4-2 CASSQDLGVTEAFF TGTGCCAGCAGCCAAGATTTGGGAGTCACTGAAGCTTTCTTT
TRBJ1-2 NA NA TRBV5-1 CASSLSPGANYGYTF TGCGCCAGCAGCTTGTCACCGGGGGCTAACTATGGCTACACCTTC
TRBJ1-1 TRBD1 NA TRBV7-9 CASSTSRGRGQTEAFF TGTGCCAGCAGCACAAGCAGGGGCAGGGGGCAAACTGAAGCTTTCTTT
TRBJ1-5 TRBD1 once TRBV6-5 CASSEGALNQPQHF TGTGCCAGCAGCGAGGGGGCCCTCAATCAGCCCCAGCATTTT
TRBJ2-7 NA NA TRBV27 CASSVGGSTYEQYF TGTGCCAGCAGCGTGGGGGGTTCCACCTACGAGCAGTACTTC
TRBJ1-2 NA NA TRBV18 CASSWTIDSEYTF TGTGCCAGCTCCTGGACGATAGACAGCGAGTACACCTTC
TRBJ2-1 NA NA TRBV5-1 CASSLEGNNEQFF TGCGCCAGCAGCTTGGAGGGGAACAATGAGCAGTTCTTC
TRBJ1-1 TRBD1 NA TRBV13 CASSLGWTGENTEAFF TGTGCCAGCAGCTTAGGCTGGACAGGAGAGAACACTGAAGCTTTCTTT
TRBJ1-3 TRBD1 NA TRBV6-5 CASSLGQDSGNTIYF TGTGCCAGCAGCCTCGGACAGGACTCTGGAAACACCATATATTTT
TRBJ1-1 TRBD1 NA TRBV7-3 CASSLQGVGVNTEAFF TGTGCCAGCAGCTTACAGGGGGTAGGGGTGAACACTGAAGCTTTCTTT
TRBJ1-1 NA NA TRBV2 CAINRPLNTEAFF TGTGCCATTAACAGACCTCTGAACACTGAAGCTTTCTTT
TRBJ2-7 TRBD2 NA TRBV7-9 CASSPGLAEALGGTYEQYF TGTGCCAGCAGCCCTGGACTAGCGGAGGCGCTAGGAGGGACTTACGAGCAGTACTTC
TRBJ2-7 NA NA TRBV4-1 CASSPTGAYEQYF TGCGCCAGCAGCCCGACAGGAGCCTACGAGCAGTACTTC
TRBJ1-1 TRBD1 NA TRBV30 CASRTGSGEAFF TGTGCCTCCCGGACAGGGAGTGGTGAAGCTTTCTTT
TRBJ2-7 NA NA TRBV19 CASSWSPGEQYF TGTGCCAGTAGTTGGAGCCCAGGGGAGCAGTACTTC
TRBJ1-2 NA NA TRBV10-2 CASSEGGGDGYTF TGCGCCAGCAGTGAGGGGGGAGGCGATGGCTACACCTTC
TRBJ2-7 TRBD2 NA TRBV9 CASSARGGGEADEQYF TGTGCCAGCAGCGCCCGGGGGGGCGGGGAGGCGGACGAGCAGTACTTC
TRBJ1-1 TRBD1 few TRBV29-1 CSVDGHRQGLNTEAFF TGCAGCGTTGATGGTCACAGACAGGGGTTGAACACTGAAGCTTTCTTT
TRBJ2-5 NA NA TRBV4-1 CASSQDLGEQYF TGCGCCAGCAGCCAAGACCTCGGGGAGCAGTACTTC
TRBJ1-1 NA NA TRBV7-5 CARSSWAGGTYTEAFF NA
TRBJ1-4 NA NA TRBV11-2 CASSLGGWDLFF TGTGCCAGCAGCTTGGGGGGATGGGATCTGTTTTTT
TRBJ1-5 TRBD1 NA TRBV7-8 CASRSGQGLFSNQPQHF TGTGCCAGCAGGTCAGGACAGGGGCTGTTCAGCAATCAGCCCCAGCATTTT
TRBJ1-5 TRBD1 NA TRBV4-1 CASSQTGYQPQHF TGCGCCAGCAGCCAGACAGGGTACCAGCCCCAGCATTTT
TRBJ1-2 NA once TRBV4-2 CASSQAGRGIMDGYTF TGTGCCAGCAGCCAAGCGGGAAGAGGGATTATGGATGGCTACACCTTC
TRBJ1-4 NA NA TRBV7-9 CASSFIRGQSATNEKLFF TGTGCCAGCAGCTTTATTAGAGGACAGAGTGCAACTAATGAAAAACTGTTTTTT
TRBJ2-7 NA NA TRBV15 CATSRDNSYSYEQYF TGTGCCACCAGCAGAGATAACAGTTACTCCTACGAGCAGTACTTC
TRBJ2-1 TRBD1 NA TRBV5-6 CASSPQDRGRGLEQFF TGTGCCAGCAGCCCGCAAGACAGGGGGCGAGGTCTTGAGCAGTTCTTC
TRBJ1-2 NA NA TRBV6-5 CASSGAWGDGGTF TGTGCCAGCAGTGGGGCGTGGGGGGATGGCGGCACCTTC
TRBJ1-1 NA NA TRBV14 CASSPRQAGDNTEAFF TGTGCCAGCAGCCCCCGTCAGGCGGGGGACAACACTGAAGCTTTCTTT
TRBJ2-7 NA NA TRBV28 CASNLIASYEQYF TGTGCCAGCAACTTAATTGCATCCTACGAGCAGTACTTC
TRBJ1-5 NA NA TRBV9 CASIYRDNQPQHF TGTGCCAGCATTTACAGGGACAATCAGCCCCAGCATTTT
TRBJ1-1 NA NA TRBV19 CASSAAMNTEAFF TGTGCCAGTAGTGCGGCTATGAACACTGAAGCTTTCTTT
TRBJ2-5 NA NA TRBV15 CATSSGETQYF TGTGCCACCAGCAGCGGGGAGACCCAGTACTTC
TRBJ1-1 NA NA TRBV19 CASRLGEGTEAFF TGTGCCAGTCGATTAGGGGAAGGGACTGAAGCTTTCTTT
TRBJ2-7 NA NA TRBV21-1 CASSKGAGGVGRYEQYF TGTGCCAGCAGCAAAGGGGCAGGTGGCGTGGGGAGGTACGAGCAGTACTTC
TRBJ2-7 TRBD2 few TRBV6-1 CASSLAGGPVYEQYF TGTGCCAGCAGTCTAGCGGGAGGGCCGGTCTACGAGCAGTACTTC
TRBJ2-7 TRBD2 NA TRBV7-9 CASSSPEGPRGSIYEQYF TGTGCCAGCAGCTCACCCGAGGGTCCGCGCGGGAGTATATACGAGCAGTACTTC
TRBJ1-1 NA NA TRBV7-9 CASSLGRHPATEAFF TGTGCCAGCAGCTTAGGGCGGCATCCAGCCACTGAAGCTTTCTTT
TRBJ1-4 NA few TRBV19 CASTNGLQKLFF TGTGCCAGTACCAATGGACTGCAAAAACTGTTTTTT
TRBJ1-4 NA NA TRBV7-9 CASSLVRGRDEKLFF TGTGCCAGCAGCTTAGTTCGTGGGCGGGATGAAAAACTGTTTTTT
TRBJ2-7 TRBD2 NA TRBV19 CASSPSGPGLADDEQYF TGTGCCAGTAGCCCTTCAGGACCGGGACTAGCGGACGACGAGCAGTACTTC
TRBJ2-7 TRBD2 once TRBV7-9 CASSSLTTSGEQYF TGTGCCAGCAGCTCCTTAACTACTAGCGGCGAGCAGTACTTC
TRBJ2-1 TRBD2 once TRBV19 CASSIGGLWQFF TGTGCCAGTAGTATCGGGGGACTATGGCAGTTCTTC
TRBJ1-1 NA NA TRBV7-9 CASSLGGGPEAFF TGTGCCAGCAGCTTAGGGGGGGGGCCCGAAGCTTTCTTT
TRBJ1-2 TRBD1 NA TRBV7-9 CASSLWDSMIDGYTF TGTGCCAGCAGCTTATGGGACAGTATGATAGATGGCTACACCTTC
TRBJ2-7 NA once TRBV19 CASSDNYEQYF TGTGCCAGTAGTGACAATTACGAGCAGTACTTC
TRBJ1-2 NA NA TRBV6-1 CASTSTVLYGYTF TGTGCCAGCACCTCTACAGTGCTCTATGGCTACACCTTC
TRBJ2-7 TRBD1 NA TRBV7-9 CASSLVGTGGYPLGF TGTGCCAGCAGCTTAGTGGGGACAGGGGGCTACCCCCTGGGCTTC